Listed below are T cell receptor beta chains from one sample, sequenced in a study of CD8 T cells in Susac syndrome. MiXCR, run by TCRdb on the immunoSEQ multiplex PCR reads, gives a single entry per CDR3 protein. The sample has about 160,000 distinct CDR3 sequences, roughly 95% seen once. Source material: CD4+ T cells from PBMCs. Source of these receptors: a human donor with Susac syndrome. Both conserved end residues are part of each CDR3. Each record gives: J gene, clone size, V gene, D gene, CDR3 protein, CDR3 DNA. The D gene is left open where the match is weak. Size is stated for part of the rows, as once, few or many counts, or as a class when the clone is expanded.

TRBJ2-4 | NA | TRBV20-1 | NA | CSLNNPSKNIQYF | TGCAGTCTAAATAACCCTTCGAAGAACATTCAGTACTTC
TRBJ1-2 | NA | TRBV19 | NA | CASMENYGYTF | TGTGCCAGTATGGAGAACTATGGCTACACCTTC
TRBJ2-1 | NA | TRBV2 | NA | CASILGLSNNEQFF | TGTGCCAGCATCCTGGGGCTCTCTAACAATGAGCAGTTCTTC
TRBJ1-1 | once | TRBV9 | NA | CASSVGEGGAQNTEAFF | TGTGCCAGCAGCGTAGGGGAGGGAGGGGCCCAGAACACTGAAGCTTTCTTT
TRBJ2-3 | NA | TRBV9 | NA | CASSKVVRSTDTQYF | TGTGCCAGCAGCAAAGTGGTCCGTAGCACAGATACGCAGTATTTT
TRBJ2-7 | NA | TRBV30 | NA | CACGAGRSEQYF | TGTGCCTGCGGGGCGGGGAGGTCCGAGCAGTACTTC
TRBJ2-1 | NA | TRBV7-2 | NA | CASSLSAASYNEQFF | TGTGCCAGCAGCCTCTCAGCTGCCTCCTACAATGAGCAGTTCTTC
TRBJ1-5 | NA | TRBV28 | NA | CASRSRRANQPQHF | TGTGCCAGCAGGTCCCGCCGGGCCAATCAGCCCCAGCATTTT
TRBJ1-2 | NA | TRBV30 | NA | CAWSGGNRGYTF | TGTGCCTGGAGCGGAGGGAACCGCGGCTACACCTTC
TRBJ2-1 | NA | TRBV15 | TRBD2 | CATSDLGGSLNYNEQFF | TGTGCCACCAGCGACCTCGGGGGGTCCCTAAACTACAATGAGCAGTTCTTC
TRBJ2-2 | NA | TRBV20-1 | TRBD1 | CSARSQTGVPGELFF | TGCAGTGCTAGGTCCCAGACAGGGGTGCCCGGGGAGCTGTTTTTT
TRBJ2-2 | NA | TRBV7-9 | NA | CASSPGIQEGPGELFF | TGTGCCAGCAGCCCCGGGATACAGGAGGGACCCGGGGAGCTGTTTTTT
TRBJ2-7 | NA | TRBV27 | TRBD1 | CASSFQGDIGYEQYF | TGTGCCAGCAGTTTCCAGGGGGACATAGGCTACGAGCAGTACTTC
TRBJ2-3 | NA | TRBV20-1 | NA | CSARTRIF | TGCAGTGCTAGGACTCGTATTTTT
TRBJ2-5 | NA | TRBV20-1 | NA | CSARDKGRETQYF | TGCAGTGCTAGAGATAAAGGGAGGGAGACCCAGTACTTC
TRBJ2-7 | NA | TRBV7-8 | TRBD1 | CASSLVGTGELEQYF | TGTGCCAGCAGCTTAGTGGGGACAGGGGAGCTCGAGCAGTACTTC
TRBJ2-7 | NA | TRBV12-3/TRBV12-4 | NA | CASSPSDTAPLGQVQYF | TGTGCCAGCAGTCCGTCCGATACGGCGCCCTTGGGGCAGGTGCAGTACTTC
TRBJ2-2 | NA | TRBV29-1 | NA | CSALIAGELFF | TGCAGCGCCCTAATTGCCGGGGAGCTGTTTTTT
TRBJ2-3 | NA | TRBV20-1 | NA | CSARDRKLATSTDTQYF | TGCAGTGCTAGAGATCGAAAGCTAGCGACTAGCACAGATACGCAGTATTTT
TRBJ1-5 | once | TRBV6-1 | TRBD1 | CASSEAHGQGYNQPQHF | TGTGCCAGCAGTGAAGCGCATGGACAGGGTTACAATCAGCCCCAGCATTTT
TRBJ2-3 | NA | TRBV4-2 | NA | CASSQDRGTQYF | TGTGCCAGCAGCCAAGACCGGGGCACGCAGTATTTT
TRBJ2-2 | NA | TRBV11-3 | NA | CASSLLEGGSTGELFF | TGTGCCAGCAGCCTCCTTGAGGGGGGTAGCACCGGGGAGCTGTTTTTT
TRBJ1-5 | NA | TRBV6-2/TRBV6-3 | TRBD1 | CASSFARGARSIYQPQHF | TGTGCCAGCAGTTTCGCCAGGGGGGCCCGGTCGATTTATCAGCCCCAGCATTTT